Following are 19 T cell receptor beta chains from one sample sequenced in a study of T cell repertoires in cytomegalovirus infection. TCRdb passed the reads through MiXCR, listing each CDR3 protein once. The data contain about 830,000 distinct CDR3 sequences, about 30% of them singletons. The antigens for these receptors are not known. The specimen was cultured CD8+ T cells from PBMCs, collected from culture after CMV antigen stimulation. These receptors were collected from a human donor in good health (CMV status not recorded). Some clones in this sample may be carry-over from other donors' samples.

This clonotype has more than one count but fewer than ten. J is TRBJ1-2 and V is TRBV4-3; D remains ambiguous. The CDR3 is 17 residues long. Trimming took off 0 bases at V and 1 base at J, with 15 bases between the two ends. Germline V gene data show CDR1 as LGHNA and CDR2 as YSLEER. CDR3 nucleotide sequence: TGCGCCAGCAGCCAAGATGTCTTCAGCCCCTATAACTATGGCTACACCTTC. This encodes CASSQDVFSPYNYGYTF.

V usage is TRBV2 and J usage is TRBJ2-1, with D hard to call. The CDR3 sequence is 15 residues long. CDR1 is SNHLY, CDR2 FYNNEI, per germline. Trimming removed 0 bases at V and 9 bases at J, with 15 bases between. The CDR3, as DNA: TGTGCCAGCAGTGAAGCGTTGATTAATTATGGTGAGCAGTTCTTC. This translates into CASSEALINYGEQFF.

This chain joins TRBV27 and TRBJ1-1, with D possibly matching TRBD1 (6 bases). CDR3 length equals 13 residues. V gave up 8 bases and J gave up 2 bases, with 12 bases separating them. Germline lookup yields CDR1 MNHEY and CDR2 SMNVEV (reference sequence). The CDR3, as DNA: TGTGCCAGCGGCGTGACAGGAAACACTGAAGCTTTCTTT. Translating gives CASGVTGNTEAFF.

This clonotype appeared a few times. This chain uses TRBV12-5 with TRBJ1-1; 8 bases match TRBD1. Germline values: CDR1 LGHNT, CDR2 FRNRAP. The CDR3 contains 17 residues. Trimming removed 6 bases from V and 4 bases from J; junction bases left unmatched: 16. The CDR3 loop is CASGRTGLPYETTEAFF. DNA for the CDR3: TGTGCTAGTGGACGGACAGGGCTTCCCTATGAGACCACTGAAGCTTTCTTT.

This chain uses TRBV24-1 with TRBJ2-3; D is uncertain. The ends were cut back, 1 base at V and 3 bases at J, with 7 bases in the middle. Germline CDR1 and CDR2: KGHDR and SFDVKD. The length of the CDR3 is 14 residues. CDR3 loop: CATSDFPQTDTQYF. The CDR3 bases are TGTGCCACCAGTGATTTCCCACAGACAGATACGCAGTATTTT.

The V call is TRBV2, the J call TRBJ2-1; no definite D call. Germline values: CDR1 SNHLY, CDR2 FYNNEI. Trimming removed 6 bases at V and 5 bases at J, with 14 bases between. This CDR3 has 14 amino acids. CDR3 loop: CASSLRGLHNEQFF. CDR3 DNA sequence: TGTGCCAGCAGCCTCAGAGGTCTCCACAATGAGCAGTTCTTC.

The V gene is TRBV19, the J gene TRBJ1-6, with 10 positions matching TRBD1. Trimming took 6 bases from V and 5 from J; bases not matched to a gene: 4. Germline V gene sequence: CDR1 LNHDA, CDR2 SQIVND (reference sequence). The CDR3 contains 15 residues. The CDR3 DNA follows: TGTGCCAGTAGGACAGGGGGCACAGATAATTCACCCCTCCACTTT. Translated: CASRTGGTDNSPLHF.

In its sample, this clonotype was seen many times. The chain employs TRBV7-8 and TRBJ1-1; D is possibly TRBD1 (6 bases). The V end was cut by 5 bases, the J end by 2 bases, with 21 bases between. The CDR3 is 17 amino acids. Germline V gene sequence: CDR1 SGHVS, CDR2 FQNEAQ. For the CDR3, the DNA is TGTGCCAGCAGCCCAAACAGGGAATGGGACGGAAACACTGAAGCTTTCTTT. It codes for CASSPNREWDGNTEAFF.

CDR3 sequence: CASSLRDPSYNEQFF. In nucleotides, the CDR3 is TGTGCCAGCAGCTTACGGGACCCGTCCTACAATGAGCAGTTCTTC. The chain has TRBV7-9 and TRBJ2-1; D may be TRBD1 or TRBD2 (5 bases each). From germline, CDR1 is SEHNR and CDR2 FQNEAQ (reference sequence). The V end lost 2 bases, the J end lost 1 base, and 9 bases lay between the germline ends. The CDR3 runs 15 residues.

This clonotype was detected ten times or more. The CDR3 DNA reads as TGTGCCAGCAGCCAAGCGCCGGACAGTTTTCTGAACACTGAAGCTTTCTTT. Encoded protein: CASSQAPDSFLNTEAFF. The chain links TRBV3-1 to TRBJ1-1; a possible D gene is TRBD1 (6 bases). Germline V gene lookup returns CDR1 LGHDT and CDR2 YNNKEL (reference sequence). The CDR3 sequence is 17 residues long. With 1 base removed from V and 0 bases from J, the gap between germline ends came to 15 bases.

CDR3 bases: TGCGCCAGCAGCTACGCATGGGACAGAGACAATGAGCAGTTCTTC. Amino acids: CASSYAWDRDNEQFF. The chain couples TRBV5-1 to TRBJ2-1; 7 bases line up with TRBD1. The CDR3 is made up of 15 amino acids. Trimming removed 3 bases from V and 5 bases from J; junction bases left unmatched: 8. The germline V gene has CDR1 SGHRS and CDR2 YFSETQ. The full variable domain, completed using reference TRBV5-1 and TRBJ2-1, is KAGVTQTPRYLIKTRGQQVTLSCSPISGHRSVSWYQQTPGQGLQFLFEYFSETQRNKGNFPGRFSGRQFSNSRSEMNVSTLELGDSALYLCASSYAWDRDNEQFFGPGTRLTVL.

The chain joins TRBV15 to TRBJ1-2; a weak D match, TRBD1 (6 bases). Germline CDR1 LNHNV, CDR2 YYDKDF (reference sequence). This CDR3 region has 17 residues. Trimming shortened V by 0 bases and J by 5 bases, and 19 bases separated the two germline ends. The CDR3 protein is CATSRDSQTGTSYGYTF. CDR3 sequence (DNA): TGTGCCACCAGCAGAGATTCGCAAACAGGGACTTCTTATGGCTACACCTTC.

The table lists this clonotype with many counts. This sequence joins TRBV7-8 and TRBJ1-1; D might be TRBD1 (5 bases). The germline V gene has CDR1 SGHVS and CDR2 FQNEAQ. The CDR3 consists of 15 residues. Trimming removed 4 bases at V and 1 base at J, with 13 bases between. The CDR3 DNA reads TGTGCCAGCAGCTCTCCCTCTCAGGGGAACACTGAAGCTTTCTTT. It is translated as CASSSPSQGNTEAFF.

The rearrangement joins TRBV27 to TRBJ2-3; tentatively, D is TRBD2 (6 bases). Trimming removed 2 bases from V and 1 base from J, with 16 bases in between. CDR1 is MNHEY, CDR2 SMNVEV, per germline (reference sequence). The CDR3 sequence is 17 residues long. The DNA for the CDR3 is TGTGCCAGCAGTTTAATTGGGGTTACGGGGGGCACAGATACGCAGTATTTT. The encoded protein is CASSLIGVTGGTDTQYF.

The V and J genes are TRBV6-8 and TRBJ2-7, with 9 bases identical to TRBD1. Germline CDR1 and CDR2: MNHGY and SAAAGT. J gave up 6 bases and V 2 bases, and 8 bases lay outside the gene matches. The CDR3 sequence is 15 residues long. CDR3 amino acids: CASSYVGQGYGEQYF. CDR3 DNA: TGTGCCAGCAGTTACGTTGGACAGGGGTATGGCGAGCAGTACTTC.

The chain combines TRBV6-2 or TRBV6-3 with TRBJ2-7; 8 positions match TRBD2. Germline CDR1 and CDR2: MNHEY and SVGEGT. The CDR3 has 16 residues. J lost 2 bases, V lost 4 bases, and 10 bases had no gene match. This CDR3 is CASSSESTGGPYEQYV. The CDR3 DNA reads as TGTGCCAGCAGTTCGGAGTCAACGGGGGGGCCCTACGAGCAGTACGTC.

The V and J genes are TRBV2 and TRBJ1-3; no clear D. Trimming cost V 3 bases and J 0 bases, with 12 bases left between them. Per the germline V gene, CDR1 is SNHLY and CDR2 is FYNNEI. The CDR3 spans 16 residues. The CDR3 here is CASSDSFDISGNTIYF. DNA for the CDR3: TGTGCCAGCAGTGATTCCTTTGACATCTCTGGAAACACCATATATTTT.

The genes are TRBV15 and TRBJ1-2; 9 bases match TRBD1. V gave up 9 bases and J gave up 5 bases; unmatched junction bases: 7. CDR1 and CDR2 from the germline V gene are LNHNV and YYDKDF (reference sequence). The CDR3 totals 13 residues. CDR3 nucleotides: TGTGCCACGAGGGAACAGGGGGCTTATGGCTACACCTTC. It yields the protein CATREQGAYGYTF.

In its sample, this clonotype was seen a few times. CDR3: CASSFGLGVYEQYV. CDR3 coding DNA: TGTGCCAGCAGCTTCGGCTTAGGAGTCTACGAGCAGTACGTC. The gene calls are TRBV11-1 and TRBJ2-7; no clear D. The CDR3 loop spans 14 amino acids. Trimming removed 3 bases at V and 3 bases at J, with 12 bases between. Germline lookup yields CDR1 SGHAT and CDR2 FQDESV (reference sequence).